This T cell receptor beta chain was recovered during a study of T-cell reconstitution after alpha-beta-depleted transplantation in children. During its preparation, the TCRbeta library received unique molecular identifiers. TCRdb processed the PCR reads anew with MiXCR; each CDR3 protein has one entry. Of about 340,000 distinct CDR3 sequences in the sample, 10% to 13% were seen once. The germline CDR1 and CDR2 sequences are MNHEY and SMNVEV (reference sequence). J gave up 0 bases and V 6 bases, and 8 bases lay outside the gene matches. CDR3 length: 16 residues. In this sample, this clonotype turned up a few times.

The rearrangement joins TRBV27 to TRBJ1-5; 7 positions match TRBD1. The specimen comprised PBMCs from the stem cell graft donor, sampled from the stem cell graft. This TCR derives from a human donor who donated a stem cell graft to a child with acute lymphoblastic leukemia. CDR3 amino acids: CASSNLGTVSNQPQHF. In DNA form, the CDR3 reads TGTGCCAGCAGCAACCTTGGGACAGTTAGCAATCAGCCCCAGCATTTT.